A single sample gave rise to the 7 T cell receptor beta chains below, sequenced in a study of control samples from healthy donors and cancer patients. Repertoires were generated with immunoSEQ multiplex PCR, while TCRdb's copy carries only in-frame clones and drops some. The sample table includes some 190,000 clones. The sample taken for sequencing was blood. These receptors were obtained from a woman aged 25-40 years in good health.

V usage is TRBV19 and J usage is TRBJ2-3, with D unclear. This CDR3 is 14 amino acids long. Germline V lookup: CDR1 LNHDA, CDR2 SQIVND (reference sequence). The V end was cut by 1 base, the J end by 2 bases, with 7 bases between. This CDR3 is CASSIGQATDTQYF. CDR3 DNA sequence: TGTGCCAGTAGTATAGGACAAGCCACAGATACGCAGTATTTT.

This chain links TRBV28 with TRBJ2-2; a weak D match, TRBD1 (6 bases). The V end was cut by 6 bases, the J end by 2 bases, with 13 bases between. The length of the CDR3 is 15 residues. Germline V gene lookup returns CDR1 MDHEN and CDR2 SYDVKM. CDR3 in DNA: TGTGCCAGCAGCTCGGCAGGGGCCAACACCGGGGAGCTGTTTTTT. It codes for CASSSAGANTGELFF.

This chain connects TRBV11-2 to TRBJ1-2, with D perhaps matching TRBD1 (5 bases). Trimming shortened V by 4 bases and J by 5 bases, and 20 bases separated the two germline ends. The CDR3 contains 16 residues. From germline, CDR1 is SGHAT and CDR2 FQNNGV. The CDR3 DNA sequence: TGTGCCAGCAGCTCCCTTTACTCCTCAGGGCCGTATGGCTACACCTTC. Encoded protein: CASSSLYSSGPYGYTF.

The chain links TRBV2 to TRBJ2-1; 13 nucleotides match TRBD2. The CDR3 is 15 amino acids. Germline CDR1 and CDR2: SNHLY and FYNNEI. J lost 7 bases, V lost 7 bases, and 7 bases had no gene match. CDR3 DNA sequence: TGTGCCAGCATTCGAGAGACTAGCGGGGGGAATGAGCAGTTCTTC. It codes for CASIRETSGGNEQFF.

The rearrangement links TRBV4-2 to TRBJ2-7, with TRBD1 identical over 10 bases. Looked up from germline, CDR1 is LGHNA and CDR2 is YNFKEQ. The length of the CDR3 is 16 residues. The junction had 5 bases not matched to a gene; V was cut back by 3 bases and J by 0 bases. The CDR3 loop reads CASSQNGQGGSYEQYF. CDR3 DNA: TGTGCCAGCAGCCAGAACGGACAGGGGGGCTCCTACGAGCAGTACTTC.

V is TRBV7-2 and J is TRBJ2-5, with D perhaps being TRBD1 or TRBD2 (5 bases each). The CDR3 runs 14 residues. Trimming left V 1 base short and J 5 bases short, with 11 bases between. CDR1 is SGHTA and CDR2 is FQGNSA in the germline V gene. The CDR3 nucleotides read TGTGCCAGCAGCTTAGGAGGGGCCGTGGAGACCCAGTACTTC. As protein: CASSLGGAVETQYF.

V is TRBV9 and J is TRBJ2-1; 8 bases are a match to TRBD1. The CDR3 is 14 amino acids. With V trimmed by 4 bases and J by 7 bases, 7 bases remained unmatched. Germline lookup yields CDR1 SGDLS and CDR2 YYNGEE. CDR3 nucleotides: TGTGCCAGCAGCTACCAGGGGGCGCCGAATGAGCAGTTCTTC. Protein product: CASSYQGAPNEQFF.